Listed below are T cell receptor beta chains from one sample, sequenced in a study of T cell responses to AZD1222 COVID-19 vaccine. TCRdb's table, derived via immunoSEQ multiplex PCR, lists solely in-frame clones and lacks some. The sample has over 85,000 clones, about 94% seen once. Sample: peripheral blood, taken 28 days after the second AZD1222 dose. The receptors come from an adult who received the AZD1222 COVID-19 vaccine. CDR3s include the opening cysteine and the closing phenylalanine or tryptophan. The D gene is left open where the match is weak. Rows give clone size only sometimes, using once, few, many, or a class for an expanded clone.

clone_size	v_call	d_call	j_call	cdr3_nt	cdr3_aa
few	TRBV9	TRBD1	TRBJ2-2	TGTGCCAGCACCCTCGGACGCGCAGGGGGAACCGGGGAGCTGTTTTTT	CASTLGRAGGTGELFF
.	TRBV5-1	TRBD1	TRBJ1-1	TGCGCCAGCAGCCCAGGCGACAGGGATTGGGCTTTCTTT	CASSPGDRDWAFF
.	TRBV9	.	TRBJ2-2	TGTGCCAGCAGCCTGACCGGGGAGCTGTTTTTT	CASSLTGELFF
.	TRBV10-2	.	TRBJ2-7	TGCGCCAGCAGTGAGTCGTTAAGTAGCGGAACCTACGAGCAGTACTTC	CASSESLSSGTYEQYF
once	TRBV10-1	TRBD2	TRBJ2-7	TGCGCCACTTCGGGACTAGCGGGAAGCGAGCAGTACTTC	CATSGLAGSEQYF
medium-sized	TRBV11-3	.	TRBJ1-1	TGTGCCAGCAGGCAGAGGGGTGACACTGAAGCTTTCTTT	CASRQRGDTEAFF
once	TRBV12-3/TRBV12-4	TRBD1	TRBJ1-5	TGTGCCAGCAGTGACAGGGGCCGGGGTCCCCAGCATTTT	CASSDRGRGPQHF
.	TRBV2	.	TRBJ1-4	TGTGCCAGCAGTGCTAAGGAGAAAAGGGGTGAAAAACTGTTTTTT	CASSAKEKRGEKLFF
.	TRBV19	.	TRBJ1-1	TGTGCCAGTAGTAATCCTTGGACGATTTCGGGAGGCGACACTGAAGCTTTCTTT	CASSNPWTISGGDTEAFF
.	TRBV4-1	.	TRBJ1-1	TGCGCCAGCAGCCAACCCATGAACACTGAAGCTTTCTTT	CASSQPMNTEAFF
once	TRBV3-1/TRBV3-2	.	TRBJ1-2	TGTGCCAGCAGCCAAGTTGGGGCCGGCCACACCTTC	CASSQVGAGHTF
.	TRBV11-3	.	TRBJ1-1	TGTGCCAGCAGCTTATCAACAGGATCTGAAGCTTTCTTT	CASSLSTGSEAFF
.	TRBV11-2	.	TRBJ2-1	TGTGCCAGCAGCCCGGGGGACTACAATGAGCAGTTCTTC	CASSPGDYNEQFF
.	TRBV7-9	.	TRBJ2-7	TGTGCCAGCGGGCCGTGGGTTGCCGAGCAGTACTTC	CASGPWVAEQYF
.	TRBV5-4	.	TRBJ1-1	TGTGCCAGCAGCTCCCAGGGAGACACTGAAGCTTTCTTT	CASSSQGDTEAFF
.	TRBV7-9	TRBD1	TRBJ2-2	TGTGCCAGCAGCCCTCTTGAGGGGGCAACCGGGGAGCTGTTTTTT	CASSPLEGATGELFF
.	TRBV20-1	.	TRBJ2-2	TGCAGTGCTATAAGATTCGGGGAGCTGTTTTTT	CSAIRFGELFF
.	TRBV19	.	TRBJ2-1	TGTGCCAGTAGTATTAGGCTAGCTGGTAATGAGCAGTTCTTC	CASSIRLAGNEQFF
.	TRBV2	TRBD1	TRBJ1-2	TGTGCCAGCGACCCGGGACAGATATTAAATGGCTACACCTTC	CASDPGQILNGYTF
.	TRBV11-2	.	TRBJ2-5	TGTGCCAGCAGCCCTACCAATGGTGAGGGAGAGACCCAGTACTTC	CASSPTNGEGETQYF
.	TRBV5-1	.	TRBJ2-1	TGCGCCAGCAGCCGGCGGGAATCCTACAATGAGCAGTTCTTC	CASSRRESYNEQFF
.	TRBV11-2	.	TRBJ2-3	TGTGCCAGCAGCTTAGATGAGGGGATAATAAGGACAGATACGCAGTATTTT	CASSLDEGIIRTDTQYF
.	TRBV5-8	TRBD1	TRBJ1-2	TGTGCCAGCAGCAGAGACAGGGCTAACTATGGCTACACCTTC	CASSRDRANYGYTF
.	TRBV10-2	.	TRBJ1-4	TGCGCCAGCAGTTACTCCGGAGAAAAACTGTTTTTT	CASSYSGEKLFF
.	TRBV6-5	TRBD1	TRBJ1-4	TGTGCCAGCAGACCTCAGGGGGCGACTAATGAAAAACTGTTTTTT	CASRPQGATNEKLFF
once	TRBV7-2	TRBD2	TRBJ2-5	TGTGCCAGCAGCTTGAGCCCGACTAGCGGACAAGAGACCCAGTACTTC	CASSLSPTSGQETQYF
.	TRBV7-9	TRBD2	TRBJ2-1	TGTGCCAGCAGCTCCCTTAGAGGGATGGGACTAGCGGCATACAATGAGCAGTTCTTC	CASSSLRGMGLAAYNEQFF
.	TRBV6-5	.	TRBJ1-6	TGTGCCAGCAGTCGACTGGGGGTCTTGAATTCACCCCTCCACTTT	CASSRLGVLNSPLHF
.	TRBV10-2	.	TRBJ2-1	TGCGCCAGCAGATCCTCTTGGGGGACCTACCCCTACAATGAGCAGTTCTTC	CASRSSWGTYPYNEQFF
few	TRBV19	TRBD1	TRBJ1-6	TGTGCCAGCGCAGGGGGCGCTAGCTCCTATAATTCACCCCTCCACTTT	CASAGGASSYNSPLHF
.	TRBV19	.	TRBJ1-5	TGTGCCAGTAGTATTGCCGGGAATCAGCCCCAGCATTTT	CASSIAGNQPQHF
.	TRBV5-6	TRBD1	TRBJ1-5	TGTGCCATCATCTGTCACAGGGGGCCTCAGCCCCAGCATTTT	CAIICHRGPQPQHF
.	TRBV19	.	TRBJ1-3	TGTGCCAGCCACAGACGGTCACTGGATAACACCATATATTTT	CASHRRSLDNTIYF
.	TRBV7-9	TRBD1	TRBJ1-1	TGTGCCAGCAGTGATACAGGGGGCAGGGATGAAGCTTTCTTT	CASSDTGGRDEAFF
.	TRBV19	TRBD1	TRBJ1-1	TGTGCCAGTAGGGACAGGGAGATTACTGAAGCTTTCTTT	CASRDREITEAFF
once	TRBV6-5	.	TRBJ2-7	TGTGCCAGCGGGATTCTCTACGAGCAGTACTTC	CASGILYEQYF
.	TRBV15	.	TRBJ2-5	TGTGCCACCAGCAGCGGCGGGAAGGTCAGGGAGACCCAGTACTTC	CATSSGGKVRETQYF
.	TRBV28	TRBD1	TRBJ1-3	TGTGCCAGCAAATTCCCCGGGACAGCCTCTGGAAACACCATATATTTT	CASKFPGTASGNTIYF
.	TRBV7-2	.	TRBJ1-1	TGTGCCAGCAGTTGGAGGATTGGGACTGAAGCTTTCTTT	CASSWRIGTEAFF
.	TRBV30	.	TRBJ1-5	TGTGCCTGGAGTCATAGGGGGGCCGAGCCCCAGCATTTT	CAWSHRGAEPQHF
.	TRBV3-1/TRBV3-2	TRBD2	TRBJ2-1	TGTGCCAGCAGCCAAACTAGCGGGGGGAATGAGCAGTTCTTC	CASSQTSGGNEQFF
.	TRBV6-5	TRBD1	TRBJ2-5	TGTGCCAGCAGCGTGACAGGGTTCGAGACCCAGTACTTC	CASSVTGFETQYF
once	TRBV6-5	TRBD1	TRBJ2-7	TGTGCCAGCAGTAGGGACAGGGCCTACGAGCAGTACTTC	CASSRDRAYEQYF
.	TRBV5-1	TRBD1	TRBJ1-2	TGCGCCAGCAGCACCTCGACAGGGTCCGACTATGGCTACACCTTC	CASSTSTGSDYGYTF
.	TRBV7-8	TRBD1	TRBJ1-6	TGTGCCAGCAGCTTACCAGGGGGTTATTCACCCCTCCACTTT	CASSLPGGYSPLHF
.	TRBV19	.	TRBJ1-1	TGTGCCAGTAGTATAGGGGTGAACACTGAAGCTTTCTTT	CASSIGVNTEAFF
.	TRBV11-2	.	TRBJ2-7	TGTGCCAGCAGCTTCCTACACGGCTACGAGCAGTACTTC	CASSFLHGYEQYF
once	TRBV6-5	.	TRBJ2-1	TGTGCCAGCTCAGGGGCCACAGTTGAGCAGTTCTTC	CASSGATVEQFF
.	TRBV3-1/TRBV3-2	.	TRBJ2-6	TGTGCCAGCAGCCAAGTGGGGGCCCAAGTCCTGACTTTC	CASSQVGAQVLTF
once	TRBV21-1	.	TRBJ2-1	TGTGCCAGCAGCAAACCCACTAGCGGGCCACCGGTCTCCTACAATGAGCAGTTCTTC	CASSKPTSGPPVSYNEQFF
.	TRBV29-1	TRBD1	TRBJ1-2	TGCAGCGTTGAAGAGGGGACAGTCTATGGCTACACCTTC	CSVEEGTVYGYTF
.	TRBV20-1	TRBD2	TRBJ2-1	TGCAGTGCTAGTGGCCCTGACCCCCGGCAGGGACTAGCGGACAATGAGCAGTTCTTC	CSASGPDPRQGLADNEQFF
.	TRBV29-1	TRBD2	TRBJ2-1	TGCAGCGTGCTAGGACTAGCGGGGAACAATGAGCAGTTCTTC	CSVLGLAGNNEQFF
.	TRBV7-2	.	TRBJ2-6	TGTGCCAGCAGCTTAGTTTCTGGCAGCTCTGGGGCCAACGTCCTGACTTTC	CASSLVSGSSGANVLTF
once	TRBV29-1	TRBD1	TRBJ2-5	TGCAGCGTTCTACCCCGGGACAGGGGGTCGGAGACCCAGTACTTC	CSVLPRDRGSETQYF
.	TRBV20-1	.	TRBJ1-2	TGCAGTGCTAGGATAAACCATGGCTACACCTTC	CSARINHGYTF
.	TRBV19	.	TRBJ1-1	TGTGCCAGTAGGCTCGGGGGTACCCTATTGAACACTGAAGCTTTCTTT	CASRLGGTLLNTEAFF
.	TRBV3-1/TRBV3-2	.	TRBJ1-1	TGTGCCAGCAGCCAAGGGTTCCCCCCCACCACTGAAGCTTTCTTT	CASSQGFPPTTEAFF